The clone carrying this T cell receptor beta chain was found once. The source of the sample is a study of blood T cell repertoires in COVID-19. Study-level information: Researchers got acute and convalescent COVID-19 samples from the United States, Italy and Spain. T cells, B-cell-depleted T cells, or PBMCs provided the cDNA or gDNA that served as material.

In the authors' methods: Amplification of reference gene primers was used by the study to estimate nucleated cell counts. Clones were read by immunoSEQ multiplex PCR, and TCRdb kept only the in-frame ones, dropping some. V and J calls and clone size are given by that table; D and trimming were obtained from the DNA. The data hold under 130,000 clones, with roughly 80% observed a single time. Looked up from germline, CDR1 is SEHNR and CDR2 is FQNEAQ (reference sequence). V shed 5 bases and J 3 bases; nucleotides not matched to a gene: 6. The CDR3 runs 14 residues. The clonotype originates from a woman of 80 years or more with acute or convalescent COVID-19. J is TRBJ1-1 and V is TRBV7-9, with 7 positions matching TRBD1. Material for sequencing was peripheral blood. CDR3 region: CASSPTGKDTEAFF. CDR3 bases: TGTGCCAGCAGCCCGACAGGGAAGGACACTGAAGCTTTCTTT.